This is a list of T cell receptor beta chains from one sample in a study of blood T cell repertoires in COVID-19. Here immunoSEQ multiplex PCR was the method, and the copy in TCRdb shows in-frame clones only, minus some. Of a few hundred thousand clones in the sample, roughly 90% were seen once. Sequencing was done on a sample of peripheral blood. The receptors originated from a middle-aged man with acute or convalescent COVID-19. CDR3s include the opening cysteine and the closing phenylalanine or tryptophan. The D gene is left open where the match is weak. The size entry is marked missing in some rows and otherwise reads once, few, many or a size class.

TRBJ2-2 TRBV6-2/TRBV6-3 NA NA CASSYVGGPRPNPIDTGELFF TGTGCCAGCAGTTACGTAGGGGGACCTCGACCAAACCCTATCGACACCGGGGAGCTGTTTTTT
TRBJ1-2 TRBV3-1/TRBV3-2 NA NA CASSQEDDRYNGYTF TGTGCCAGCAGCCAAGAGGACGACAGATATAATGGCTACACCTTC
TRBJ1-4 TRBV27 TRBD1 NA CASSRRQGATSNEKLFF TGTGCCAGCAGCCGAAGACAGGGGGCGACGTCTAATGAAAAACTGTTTTTT
TRBJ1-6 TRBV7-3 TRBD1 NA CASSSTGGNSPLHF TGTGCCAGCTCTTCGACAGGGGGTAATTCACCCCTCCACTTT
TRBJ2-5 TRBV7-9 NA NA CASSLSSQEQETQYF TGTGCCAGCAGCTTGTCTTCCCAGGAACAAGAGACCCAGTACTTC
TRBJ2-2 TRBV6-4 TRBD1 NA CASSDTTGVYTGELFF TGTGCCAGCAGTGACACGACAGGGGTTTACACCGGGGAGCTGTTTTTT
TRBJ2-5 TRBV11-2 NA NA CASSFFGHPRETQYF TGTGCCAGCAGCTTTTTCGGACACCCCCGAGAGACCCAGTACTTC
TRBJ1-1 TRBV9 NA NA CASNRVNTEAFF TGTGCCAGCAATCGGGTGAACACTGAAGCTTTCTTT
TRBJ1-4 TRBV27 NA NA CASSLGGGYGPNEKLFF TGTGCCAGCAGTTTAGGCGGGGGGTATGGCCCGAATGAAAAACTGTTTTTT
TRBJ1-2 TRBV20-1 NA NA CSAPGHGGYTF TGCAGTGCCCCGGGACACGGTGGCTACACCTTC
TRBJ2-1 TRBV29-1 NA NA CSGDPGGNEQFF TGCAGCGGGGACCCCGGGGGCAATGAGCAGTTCTTC
TRBJ2-2 TRBV5-1 NA NA CASSLAGLRQSANTGELFF TGCGCCAGCAGCTTGGCGGGACTCCGACAGAGCGCGAACACCGGGGAGCTGTTTTTT
TRBJ2-5 TRBV7-9 NA NA CASSTKGPRWDETQYF TGTGCCAGCAGCACAAAGGGGCCGCGATGGGATGAGACCCAGTACTTC
TRBJ2-5 TRBV19 TRBD2 once CASSRTSGSQETQYF TGTGCCAGTAGTCGGACTAGCGGGAGTCAGGAGACCCAGTACTTC
TRBJ2-1 TRBV25-1 NA NA CASSGGGGSYNEQFF TGTGCCAGCAGTGGGGGAGGGGGCTCCTACAATGAGCAGTTCTTC
TRBJ2-3 TRBV10-2 TRBD2 NA CASSASGSDVFTDTQYF TGCGCCAGCAGTGCTAGCGGGAGTGATGTTTTCACAGATACGCAGTATTTT
TRBJ2-7 TRBV6-1 TRBD2 NA CASSDSTSIPSEQYF TGTGCCAGCAGTGATTCGACTAGCATTCCGTCCGAGCAGTACTTC
TRBJ2-5 TRBV3-1/TRBV3-2 NA NA CASSIGTQGGETQYF TGTGCCAGCAGTATAGGGACTCAAGGAGGGGAGACCCAGTACTTC
TRBJ1-2 TRBV5-5 TRBD1 NA CASSLDRAYGYTF TGTGCCAGCAGCCTAGACAGGGCCTATGGCTACACCTTC
TRBJ1-1 TRBV30 NA NA CAWSEADRNTEAFF TGTGCCTGGAGTGAGGCTGACAGGAACACTGAAGCTTTCTTT
TRBJ1-1 TRBV3-1/TRBV3-2 NA NA CASSGTRNTEAFF TGTGCCAGCAGTGGGACACGGAACACTGAAGCTTTCTTT
TRBJ2-7 TRBV28 NA NA CASSLSWGQSSYEQYF TGTGCCAGCAGCTTAAGTTGGGGCCAGAGCTCCTACGAGCAGTACTTC
TRBJ1-6 TRBV27 NA NA CASSLLSDSYNSPLHF TGTGCCAGCAGTTTATTATCAGACTCCTATAATTCACCCCTCCACTTT
TRBJ2-3 TRBV6-5 TRBD2 NA CASSPLAGGRDTQYF TGTGCCAGCAGTCCACTAGCGGGGGGCCGGGATACGCAGTATTTT
TRBJ1-1 TRBV28 TRBD1 NA CASSLWGTGGKRAEAFF TGTGCCAGCAGTTTATGGGGCACAGGGGGGAAGCGCGCTGAAGCTTTCTTT
TRBJ1-6 TRBV19 TRBD1 NA CASRPRQGVYPLHF TGTGCCAGTCGACCCCGACAGGGCGTGTACCCCCTCCACTTT
TRBJ2-1 TRBV6-6 NA NA CASIAGQNEQFF TGTGCCAGCATCGCAGGGCAAAATGAGCAGTTCTTC
TRBJ2-3 TRBV7-9 NA once CASSLSPGQGTDTQYF TGTGCCAGCAGCTTATCCCCGGGGCAGGGGACAGATACGCAGTATTTT
TRBJ2-1 TRBV27 TRBD2 NA CATRLGAGGLSYNEQFF TGTGCCACCCGATTGGGAGCGGGAGGGTTATCCTACAATGAGCAGTTCTTC
TRBJ1-1 TRBV5-5 NA NA CASSSQVSGTEAFF TGTGCCAGCAGCTCCCAGGTTTCAGGCACTGAAGCTTTCTTT
TRBJ2-1 TRBV5-1 NA NA CASSLGSTSYNEQFF TGCGCCAGCAGCTTGGGCTCCACTTCCTACAATGAGCAGTTCTTC
TRBJ1-1 TRBV4-1 TRBD1 NA CASSQQGQPNTEAFF TGCGCCAGCAGCCAACAGGGACAGCCGAACACTGAAGCTTTCTTT